The T cell receptor beta chain described here comes from a study of PD-L1 blockade in urothelial cancer. In the study overall: Patients began atezolizumab, 1,200 mg intravenously every 3 weeks, in the mid-2010s. Prior chemotherapy regimens per patient numbered 0 to 3. Blood was evaluated 3 weeks (second dose) and 6 weeks after therapy began.

The CDR3 runs to 16 residues. The J segment lost 6 bases and the V segment lost 6 bases, leaving 14 bases of the junction unmatched. Looked up from germline, CDR1 is MDHEN and CDR2 is SYDVKM. Described time point: pretreatment peripheral blood. Each PCR reaction had synthetic TCR analog templates spiked into it. Using immunoSEQ multiplex PCR, the repertoire was profiled, and TCRdb retains in-frame clones only, with some absent. In the table there are 100,000 to 150,000 clones, approximately 84% of which are singletons. The clonotype was recovered from a man aged 45-65 years with urothelial cancer. This chain joins TRBV28 and TRBJ2-1; 7 positions match TRBD2. The sample here was PBMCs, taken around atezolizumab (anti-PD-L1) treatment. CDR3 in amino acids: CASRETSVGPSNEQFF. In nucleotides, the CDR3 is TGTGCCAGCAGAGAAACTAGCGTAGGGCCCTCCAATGAGCAGTTCTTC.